The clone carrying this TCR beta chain was recorded once. Antigen specificity is unknown. This CDR3 has 14 amino acids. Germline V gene data show CDR1 as GTSNPN and CDR2 as SVGIG (reference sequence). V lost 3 bases, J lost 6 bases, and 8 bases stayed unmatched. These data originate in a study of T cell responses to AZD1222 COVID-19 vaccine. General observations from the study: Two doses of AZD1222 preceded a rise in Spike-specific TCR breadth and depth. Donors were mostly white British, more females; clonal diversity possibly underestimated.

TCRdb's table, derived via immunoSEQ multiplex PCR, lists solely in-frame clones and lacks some. The sample consists of fewer than 100,000 clones, approximately 88% of them appearing once. Second-dose schedules of about 4 or about 12 weeks were combined. The TCR was taken from an adult who received the AZD1222 COVID-19 vaccine. The specimen comprised peripheral blood, sampled 28 days after the second AZD1222 dose. V is TRBV30 and J is TRBJ1-2; 9 nucleotides agree with TRBD1. CDR3 loop: CAWSAGQGVDGYTF. For the CDR3, the DNA is TGTGCCTGGAGCGCGGGACAGGGTGTGGATGGCTACACCTTC.